Presented here are 8 T cell receptor beta chains from one specimen sequenced in a study of T cells in Graves' hyperthyroidism and ophthalmopathy. RNA transcripts yielded amplified TCR beta CDR3 regions. TCR CDR3 regions were first amplified by RT-PCR with HTBI primers. TCRdb reprocessed the multiplex PCR reads with MiXCR, giving one entry per CDR3 protein. The sample lists fewer than 750,000 distinct CDR3 sequences; about 15% were seen once. Sequencing was done on a sample of blood. The receptors derive from a middle-aged woman with Graves' ophthalmopathy.

There are many counts of this clonotype. This CDR3 is CASGLQVSEQYF. Here the CDR3 DNA reads TGTGCTAGTGGTTTGCAGGTCTCCGAGCAGTACTTC. This sequence joins TRBV12-5 and TRBJ2-7; D uncertain. The germline V and J ends were trimmed by 2 bases and 6 bases, with 8 bases remaining between them. This CDR3 contains 12 residues. The germline V gene encodes CDR1 LGHNT and CDR2 FRNRAP. Filled out from reference TRBV12-5 and TRBJ2-7, the complete variable domain reads DARVTQTPRHKVTEMGQEVTMRCQPILGHNTVFWYRQTMMQGLELLAYFRNRAPLDDSGMPKDRFSAEMPDATLATLKIQPSEPRDSAVYFCASGLQVSEQYFGPGTRLTVT.

This clonotype occurred many times. The rearrangement links TRBV10-3 to TRBJ1-1; possible D gene TRBD1, 5 bases. The V end was cut by 6 bases, the J end by 5 bases, with 19 bases between. This CDR3 is built from 15 residues. CDR1 is ENHRY and CDR2 is SYGVKD in the germline V gene. CDR3 nucleotides: TGTGCCATCAGCGTTCAGGGACGAGGAGAAACTGAAGCTTTCTTT. Residues: CAISVQGRGETEAFF.

This clonotype was seen repeatedly, ten times or more. The V call is TRBV27, the J call TRBJ1-1, with D tentatively TRBD1 (5 bases). Germline V CDR1 and CDR2: MNHEY, SMNVEV (reference sequence). The CDR3 is 15 residues long. Trimming took off 5 bases at V and 0 bases at J, with 13 bases between the two ends. The CDR3 bases are TGTGCCAGCAGTGCTCGACAGAACATGAACACTGAAGCTTTCTTT. It translates to CASSARQNMNTEAFF.

Ten or more counts support this clonotype. The CDR3 bases are TGTGCCAGCACCCCTCCGGGGACAGGGACGAGCTATGGCTACACCTTC. This sequence encodes CASTPPGTGTSYGYTF. The chain recombines TRBV12-3 or TRBV12-4 with TRBJ1-2, with 9 bases matching TRBD1. Trimming cost V 7 bases and J 4 bases; bases outside gene matches: 13. CDR3 length: 16 amino acids.

In its sample, this clonotype was seen a few times. V usage is TRBV13 and J usage is TRBJ1-1; D is uncertain. V lost 5 bases, J lost 11 bases, and 24 bases lay in between. The CDR3 contains 15 residues. The germline V gene encodes CDR1 PRHDT and CDR2 FYEKMQ (reference sequence). The CDR3 is CASSPAQTYQTGAFF. Written as DNA, the CDR3 is TGTGCCAGCAGCCCTGCACAGACCTACCAAACTGGGGCTTTCTTT.

Many counts were recorded for this clonotype. The chain links TRBV6-1 to TRBJ1-2; D perhaps matches TRBD1 (6 bases). V was trimmed by 2 bases and J by 5 bases, leaving 9 bases between them. Germline values: CDR1 MNHNS, CDR2 SASEGT. This CDR3 comprises 13 residues. CDR3 loop: CASSEYGQYGYTF. The CDR3, as DNA: TGTGCCAGCAGTGAATACGGACAGTATGGCTACACCTTC.

This clonotype was observed a handful of times. This chain joins TRBV6-1 and TRBJ2-7; D perhaps matches TRBD1 (6 bases). This CDR3 comprises 13 residues. The V gene lost 6 bases and the J gene lost 2 bases, with 11 bases spanning the gap. The germline V gene has CDR1 MNHNS and CDR2 SASEGT. CDR3 coding DNA: TGTGCCAGCAGAATACAGGGAACCTACGAGCAGTACTTC. Its protein product is CASRIQGTYEQYF.

This clonotype was recorded many times. V gene TRBV6-1 combines with J gene TRBJ2-7, with a weak D call TRBD2 (5 bases). V was trimmed by 3 bases and J by 3 bases, leaving 9 bases between them. CDR1 is MNHNS and CDR2 is SASEGT in the germline V gene. This CDR3 contains 13 residues. The CDR3 DNA follows: TGTGCCAGCAGTGAGGAGGTTTTCTACGAGCAGTACTTC. Its translation is CASSEEVFYEQYF.